The clone carrying this TCR beta chain appeared a few times. Its matching antigen is unknown. The sample originates from a study of CD8 T cells in ankylosing spondylitis. Study-level results: Reportedly, significant enrichment of disease-linked clones occurred in matched ankylosing spondylitis synovial fluid. Clones that were linked to disease were CD8+ and were relatively rare in peripheral blood. One TCR beta motif, made up of roughly 8 highly homologous variants, appeared characteristic of ankylosing spondylitis blood.

CDR1 and CDR2 from the germline V gene are LGHDT and YNNKEL (reference sequence). There are 16 residues in the CDR3. V dropped 2 bases and J dropped 2 bases, with 12 bases sitting between them. The authors made TCR beta libraries by quantitative 5'-RACE with molecular barcodes. TCRdb ran MiXCR on the 5' RACE reads and lists one entry per CDR3 protein. This table has some 220,000 distinct CDR3 sequences, 10% appearing once. The sequence derives from a male donor with ankylosing spondylitis or in good health (not recorded which). Sequencing was carried out using blood, either unsorted or a sorted T cell fraction (not recorded which). This chain connects TRBV3-1 to TRBJ2-2; a weak D match, TRBD2 (6 bases). For the CDR3, the DNA is TGTGCCAGCAGCCAAATGGTAGCGGCTAACACCGGGGAGCTGTTTTTT. Translation gives CASSQMVAANTGELFF. Complete variable domain (other parts from reference TRBV3-1 and TRBJ2-2): DTAVSQTPKYLVTQMGNDKSIKCEQNLGHDTMYWYKQDSKKFLKIMFSYNNKELIINETVPNRFSPKSPDKAHLNLHINSLELGDSAVYFCASSQMVAANTGELFFGEGSRLTVL.